Reported below is one T cell receptor beta chain. Its specificity is unknown. These data belong to a study of T cell responses to AZD1222 COVID-19 vaccine. Points from the study as a whole: Unmutated variant regions reportedly attract nearly half of all spike-specific TCRs.

This CDR3 spans 15 amino acids. V dropped 8 bases and J dropped 2; count of bases not matched to a gene: 6. Germline V gene sequence: CDR1 MNHNY, CDR2 SVGAGI (reference sequence). Generated by immunoSEQ multiplex PCR, the TCRdb table keeps only in-frame clones and is missing some. Of roughly 110,000 clones in the sample, less than 95% were seen once. This TCR derives from an adult who received the AZD1222 COVID-19 vaccine. The chain recombines TRBV6-6 with TRBJ1-4; TRBD1 agrees at 9 bases. This material consisted of peripheral blood, taken 28 days after the second AZD1222 dose. CDR3 sequence (DNA): TGTGCCAGCCTTCGACAGGGGGGGACTAATGAAAAACTGTTTTTT. It specifies CASLRQGGTNEKLFF.